A single sample is the source of the 31 T cell receptor beta chains below, sequenced in a study of T cell responses to AZD1222 COVID-19 vaccine. The method was immunoSEQ multiplex PCR; TCRdb's version includes in-frame clones alone and lacks a portion of them. The sample has under 100,000 clones, approximately 83% seen once; the top ten hold about 12%. This sample comprised peripheral blood, obtained 28 days after the second AZD1222 dose. Receptors were obtained from an adult who received the AZD1222 COVID-19 vaccine.

The gene calls are TRBV5-4 and TRBJ1-2; 7 bases agree with TRBD1. Germline values: CDR1 SGHNT, CDR2 YYREEE (reference sequence). The CDR3 has 13 residues. The junction had 7 bases not matched to a gene; V was cut back by 5 bases and J by 6 bases. In DNA, the CDR3 is TGTGCCAGCAGTTTGACAGGGAGAAATGGCTACACCTTC. It encodes CASSLTGRNGYTF. The full variable domain, completed using reference TRBV5-4 and TRBJ1-2, is ETGVTQSPTHLIKTRGQQVTLRCSSQSGHNTVSWYQQALGQGPQFIFQYYREEENGRGNFPPRFSGLQFPNYSSELNVNALELDDSALYLCASSLTGRNGYTFGSGTRLTVV.

The genes are TRBV11-3 and TRBJ1-4, with TRBD1 matching over 8 bases. Per the germline V gene, CDR1 is SGHNT and CDR2 is YENEEA. CDR3 length: 14 amino acids. J lost 10 bases, V lost 6 bases, and 10 bases had no gene match. DNA of the CDR3: TGTGCCAGCAGATCGGGACAGGATATGGGAAAACTGTTTTTT. Residues: CASRSGQDMGKLFF.

This clone was observed a single time. The CDR3 DNA is TGTGCCACCAGTGATTCGCGGCAGAGCACCGGGGAGCTGTTTTTT. It translates to CATSDSRQSTGELFF. This rearrangement joins TRBV24-1 to TRBJ2-2, with no clear D. CDR3 size: 15 residues. The germline V gene has CDR1 KGHDR and CDR2 SFDVKD. V dropped 2 bases and J dropped 4 bases, with 10 bases sitting between them.

The chain has TRBV2 and TRBJ1-4; D is undetermined. This CDR3 region has 12 residues. CDR1 SNHLY and CDR2 FYNNEI come from the germline V gene. With 8 bases removed from V and 0 bases from J, the gap between germline ends came to 4 bases. The CDR3 region is CASSTTNEKLFF. The CDR3 DNA reads TGTGCCAGCTCTACAACTAATGAAAAACTGTTTTTT.

This clone was recorded only once. The chain links TRBV28 to TRBJ2-3; tentative D call: TRBD1 (6 bases). With 4 bases removed from V and 4 bases from J, the gap between germline ends came to 18 bases. From germline, CDR1 is MDHEN and CDR2 SYDVKM. The CDR3 has 16 amino acids. CDR3 nucleotide sequence: TGTGCCAGCAGTTCACAGGGAACACTATGGGCAGATACGCAGTATTTT. This encodes CASSSQGTLWADTQYF.

This clone turned up a few times. The rearrangement uses TRBV6-5 and TRBJ1-2; D is unclear. V lost 5 bases and J lost 7, with 17 bases in between. This CDR3 is built from 14 residues. The V gene's germline CDR1 is MNHEY and CDR2 SVGAGI. CDR3 sequence (DNA): TGTGCCAGCAGTCTCCGAGGGCAGGTGGTTGGCTACACCTTC. Translation: CASSLRGQVVGYTF.

The rearrangement links TRBV12-3 or TRBV12-4 to TRBJ1-2, with a possible D match to TRBD1 (5 bases). V lost 5 bases and J lost 4, with 8 bases in between. The CDR3 is 12 amino acids. The CDR3 sequence: CASSPDSYGYTF. For the CDR3, the DNA is TGTGCCAGCAGTCCAGACAGCTATGGCTACACCTTC.

This chain uses TRBV3-1 (or the pseudogene TRBV3-2) with TRBJ1-1, with D unresolved. The CDR3 runs to 11 residues. Germline V gene lookup returns CDR1 LGHDT and CDR2 YNNKEL (reference sequence). The ends were cut back, 1 base at V and 10 bases at J, with 7 bases in the middle. The CDR3 bases are TGTGCCAGCAGCCAAGCAGGAGGAGCTTTCTTT. Protein product: CASSQAGGAFF.

This clone was recorded a few times. This chain connects TRBV4-3 to TRBJ1-1, with D unclear. The germline V and J ends were trimmed by 1 base and 1 base, with 10 bases remaining between them. This CDR3 is built from 15 residues. Germline V gene lookup returns CDR1 LGHNA and CDR2 YSLEER. Here the CDR3 DNA reads TGCGCCAGCAGCCAAGTCTCGACGGAGAACACTGAAGCTTTCTTT. Encoded protein: CASSQVSTENTEAFF.

The genes are TRBV4-2 and TRBJ2-1; TRBD2 matches 13 bases. This CDR3 is 19 amino acids long. Per the germline V gene, CDR1 is LGHNA and CDR2 is YNFKEQ. Unmatched junction bases numbered 6, after V lost 0 bases and J lost 1 base. The CDR3 DNA sequence: TGTGCCAGCAGCCAAGAACGGACTAGCGGGAGTGGGTCCTACAATGAGCAGTTCTTC. Protein: CASSQERTSGSGSYNEQFF.

This clone occurred a few times. The chain employs TRBV12-3 or TRBV12-4 and TRBJ1-2, with 7 bases lining up with TRBD1. The CDR3 has 13 residues. After removal of 4 bases from V and 7 bases from J, the junction contained 6 bases not matched to a gene. In nucleotides, the CDR3 is TGTGCCAGCAGTTCGACAGGGCTGGCTGGCTACACCTTC. This codes for CASSSTGLAGYTF.

This clone has a single count. The CDR3 DNA reads as TGTGCCAGCTCACCTCGGAACCTACCAAACTATGGCTACACCTTC. It codes for CASSPRNLPNYGYTF. This rearrangement joins TRBV18 to TRBJ1-2; D ambiguous. The CDR3 has 15 amino acids. Germline assignment: CDR1 KGHSH and CDR2 LQKENI. Trimming took 3 bases from V and 2 from J, leaving 13 bases between them.

To note about this clone: Other DNA sequences from this sample encode an identical CDR3 as well. The chain links TRBV18 to TRBJ1-1; a weak D match, TRBD1 (6 bases). The germline V gene has CDR1 KGHSH and CDR2 LQKENI. CDR3 length: 14 amino acids. Trimming removed 3 bases from V and 1 base from J, with 9 bases in between. The CDR3 coding sequence is TGTGCCAGCTCACCCGGACAGACGAACACTGAAGCTTTCTTT. Protein sequence: CASSPGQTNTEAFF.

The chain links TRBV6-2 or TRBV6-3 to TRBJ2-7, with TRBD1 identical over 9 bases. Germline V CDR1 and CDR2: MNHEY, SVGEGT. V lost 5 bases to trimming and J lost 4 bases; unmatched junction nucleotides: 9. This CDR3 has 15 amino acids. The CDR3 is CASSPPGTGMYEQYF. CDR3 DNA sequence: TGTGCCAGCAGTCCACCCGGGACAGGGATGTACGAGCAGTACTTC.

This rearrangement joins TRBV6-5 to TRBJ2-3; D is tentatively TRBD1 or TRBD2 (5 bases each). The CDR3 has 14 residues. V lost 6 bases and J 3 bases, leaving 13 bases between the germline ends. From germline, CDR1 is MNHEY and CDR2 SVGAGI. The CDR3 region has the DNA TGTGCCAGCAGGATAGGGACGGCTACAGATACGCAGTATTTT. Translating it yields CASRIGTATDTQYF.

The chain employs TRBV6-2 or TRBV6-3 and TRBJ1-5; possibly TRBD1 for D (5 bases). Germline assignment: CDR1 MNHEY and CDR2 SVGEGT. This CDR3 spans 16 amino acids. V was cut by 4 bases and J by 3 bases, with 16 bases left in between. CDR3 in amino acids: CASSSRQLMANQPQHF. DNA of the CDR3: TGTGCCAGCAGTTCTCGACAGCTAATGGCCAATCAGCCCCAGCATTTT.

The rearrangement uses TRBV3-1 (or the pseudogene TRBV3-2) and TRBJ2-7; no firm D call. CDR1 is LGHDT and CDR2 is YNNKEL in the germline V gene (reference sequence). The CDR3 has 12 amino acids. Trimming took off 1 base at V and 2 bases at J, with 3 bases between the two ends. The CDR3 protein is CASSQGTYEQYF. The CDR3 DNA reads as TGTGCCAGCAGCCAAGGTACCTACGAGCAGTACTTC.

This clone has a single count. The chain uses TRBV7-2 and TRBJ2-4; weak D call: TRBD2 (5 bases). The CDR3 totals 15 residues. Germline V gene data show CDR1 as SGHTA and CDR2 as FQGNSA. Between the trimmed V and J ends, which lost 1 base and 9 bases, there was a span of 16 bases. In DNA form, the CDR3 reads TGTGCCAGCAGCTTAGAATATGTGGTAGGGAGCATTCAGTACTTC. Translated: CASSLEYVVGSIQYF.

J is TRBJ2-7 and V is TRBV6-2 or TRBV6-3; possibly TRBD1 or TRBD2 for D (7 bases each). Germline values: CDR1 MNHEY, CDR2 SVGEGT. V lost 2 bases, J lost 0 bases, and 14 bases lay in between. This CDR3 contains 16 residues. The CDR3 bases are TGTGCCAGCAGTTACCCTGCAGGGGGGGACTCCTACGAGCAGTACGTC. As protein: CASSYPAGGDSYEQYV.

The V gene is TRBV19, the J gene TRBJ1-6, with D possibly TRBD1 on 5 matching bases. Germline V gives CDR1 LNHDA, CDR2 SQIVND (reference sequence). This CDR3 contains 13 residues. The germline V and J ends were trimmed by 7 bases and 7 bases, with 11 bases remaining between them. In nucleotides, the CDR3 is TGTGCCAGTATTGGACAAGCAAATTCACCCCTCCACTTT. Translating it yields CASIGQANSPLHF.

The chain is built from TRBV6-2 or TRBV6-3 and TRBJ2-7; D might be TRBD2 (5 bases). This CDR3 region has 12 residues. The V end was cut by 2 bases, the J end by 5 bases, with 7 bases between. Germline V gene sequence: CDR1 MNHEY, CDR2 SVGEGT. DNA for the CDR3: TGTGCCAGCAGTTACGGGGAGAACGAGCAGTACTTC. This sequence encodes CASSYGENEQYF.

The V gene is TRBV7-2, the J gene TRBJ2-1, with 8 bases fitting TRBD2. The germline V gene encodes CDR1 SGHTA and CDR2 FQGNSA. The CDR3 is 13 amino acids. V was clipped by 3 bases and J by 10 bases; unmatched bases: 5. The CDR3 sequence: CASSFSGSWEQFF. CDR3 nucleotide sequence: TGTGCCAGCAGCTTCAGCGGGAGCTGGGAGCAGTTCTTC.

In this sample, this clone turned up once. This chain connects TRBV28 to TRBJ1-5; D unresolved. Trimming removed 3 bases from V and 6 bases from J, with 3 bases in between. This CDR3 is 11 amino acids long. In germline, CDR1 is MDHEN, CDR2 SYDVKM. CDR3 residues: CASSFAQPQHF. Written as DNA, the CDR3 is TGTGCCAGCAGTTTTGCTCAGCCCCAGCATTTT. Full variable domain (missing parts from reference TRBV28 and TRBJ1-5): DVKVTQSSRYLVKRTGEKVFLECVQDMDHENMFWYRQDPGLGLRLIYFSYDVKMKEKGDIPEGYSVSREKKERFSLILESASTNQTSMYLCASSFAQPQHFGDGTRLSIL.

The V gene is TRBV5-5, the J gene TRBJ1-4, with 8 bases that match TRBD1. Germline V gene sequence: CDR1 SGHKS, CDR2 YYEKEE (reference sequence). The length of the CDR3 is 16 residues. V gave up 4 bases and J gave up 0 bases; unmatched junction bases: 5. The CDR3 DNA follows: TGTGCCAGCAGCACCAGGACAGGGACAACTAATGAAAAACTGTTTTTT. Its translation: CASSTRTGTTNEKLFF.

The V call is TRBV12-3 or TRBV12-4, the J call TRBJ2-5; TRBD2 might be the D (5 bases). V was clipped by 5 bases and J by 5 bases, with 12 bases between them. The CDR3 spans 13 residues. The DNA of the CDR3 is TGTGCCAGCAGTGCCGACTACCGCGAGACCCAGTACTTC. This encodes CASSADYRETQYF.

This rearrangement joins TRBV2 to TRBJ1-1; the match to TRBD1 covers 8 bases. The trim removed 6 bases at V and 4 bases at J, leaving 10 bases unmatched. Germline V CDR1 and CDR2: SNHLY, FYNNEI. This CDR3 has 15 amino acids. This chain's CDR3 is CASRKSGGGGTEAFF. The DNA for the CDR3 is TGTGCCAGCAGGAAGTCAGGGGGCGGGGGCACTGAAGCTTTCTTT.

V is TRBV20-1 and J is TRBJ1-2; D is unresolved. The ends were cut back, 7 bases at V and 2 bases at J, with 8 bases in the middle. Germline CDR1 reads DFQATT; CDR2 reads SNEGSKA (reference sequence). The CDR3 has 11 amino acids. The CDR3 bases are TGCAGTGGATGGGGAAACTATGGCTACACCTTC. Protein sequence: CSGWGNYGYTF.

The chain carries TRBV11-2 and TRBJ2-5, with 8 bases lining up with TRBD2. V was clipped by 6 bases and J by 5 bases; unmatched bases: 8. The CDR3 is made up of 14 amino acids. From germline, CDR1 is SGHAT and CDR2 FQNNGV. The CDR3 region is CASRHMGLGETQYF. Written as DNA, the CDR3 is TGTGCCAGCAGGCACATGGGACTAGGGGAGACCCAGTACTTC. Based on the CDR3 plus reference TRBV11-2 and TRBJ2-5, the full variable domain is EAGVAQSPRYKIIEKRQSVAFWCNPISGHATLYWYQQILGQGPKLLIQFQNNGVVDDSQLPKDRFSAERLKGVDSTLKIQPAKLEDSAVYLCASRHMGLGETQYFGPGTRLLVL.

The chain recombines TRBV14 with TRBJ2-1; TRBD1 might be the D (6 bases). The CDR3 extends over 15 amino acids. The V gene's germline CDR1 is SGHDN and CDR2 FVKESK. V was shortened by 4 bases and J by 1 base, with 11 bases between the two germline ends. CDR3 loop: CASSRDRRSYNEQFF. CDR3 bases: TGTGCCAGCAGCCGAGACAGGAGGTCCTACAATGAGCAGTTCTTC. Full variable domain (outside the CDR3, taken from reference TRBV14 and TRBJ2-1): EAGVTQFPSHSVIEKGQTVTLRCDPISGHDNLYWYRRVMGKEIKFLLHFVKESKQDESGMPNNRFLAERTGGTYSTLKVQPAELEDSGVYFCASSRDRRSYNEQFFGPGTRLTVL.

This rearrangement joins TRBV4-2 to TRBJ2-7; D not certain. The CDR3 has 15 amino acids. V shed 0 bases and J shed 3 bases, with 12 bases lying between them. Germline V gene sequence: CDR1 LGHNA, CDR2 YNFKEQ. CDR3 in DNA: TGTGCCAGCAGCCAAGATCCCCAGGAGCTCTACGAGCAGTACTTC. Translated: CASSQDPQELYEQYF.

The chain carries TRBV4-3 and TRBJ2-3, with 8 bases identical to TRBD2. CDR1 and CDR2 (germline): LGHNA, YSLEER. The CDR3 has 17 amino acids. The V and J ends lost 1 base and 0 bases, in that order; junction bases with no gene match: 6. CDR3 in amino acids: CASSQVGSGASTDTQYF. CDR3 in DNA: TGCGCCAGCAGCCAAGTCGGTAGCGGGGCTAGCACAGATACGCAGTATTTT.